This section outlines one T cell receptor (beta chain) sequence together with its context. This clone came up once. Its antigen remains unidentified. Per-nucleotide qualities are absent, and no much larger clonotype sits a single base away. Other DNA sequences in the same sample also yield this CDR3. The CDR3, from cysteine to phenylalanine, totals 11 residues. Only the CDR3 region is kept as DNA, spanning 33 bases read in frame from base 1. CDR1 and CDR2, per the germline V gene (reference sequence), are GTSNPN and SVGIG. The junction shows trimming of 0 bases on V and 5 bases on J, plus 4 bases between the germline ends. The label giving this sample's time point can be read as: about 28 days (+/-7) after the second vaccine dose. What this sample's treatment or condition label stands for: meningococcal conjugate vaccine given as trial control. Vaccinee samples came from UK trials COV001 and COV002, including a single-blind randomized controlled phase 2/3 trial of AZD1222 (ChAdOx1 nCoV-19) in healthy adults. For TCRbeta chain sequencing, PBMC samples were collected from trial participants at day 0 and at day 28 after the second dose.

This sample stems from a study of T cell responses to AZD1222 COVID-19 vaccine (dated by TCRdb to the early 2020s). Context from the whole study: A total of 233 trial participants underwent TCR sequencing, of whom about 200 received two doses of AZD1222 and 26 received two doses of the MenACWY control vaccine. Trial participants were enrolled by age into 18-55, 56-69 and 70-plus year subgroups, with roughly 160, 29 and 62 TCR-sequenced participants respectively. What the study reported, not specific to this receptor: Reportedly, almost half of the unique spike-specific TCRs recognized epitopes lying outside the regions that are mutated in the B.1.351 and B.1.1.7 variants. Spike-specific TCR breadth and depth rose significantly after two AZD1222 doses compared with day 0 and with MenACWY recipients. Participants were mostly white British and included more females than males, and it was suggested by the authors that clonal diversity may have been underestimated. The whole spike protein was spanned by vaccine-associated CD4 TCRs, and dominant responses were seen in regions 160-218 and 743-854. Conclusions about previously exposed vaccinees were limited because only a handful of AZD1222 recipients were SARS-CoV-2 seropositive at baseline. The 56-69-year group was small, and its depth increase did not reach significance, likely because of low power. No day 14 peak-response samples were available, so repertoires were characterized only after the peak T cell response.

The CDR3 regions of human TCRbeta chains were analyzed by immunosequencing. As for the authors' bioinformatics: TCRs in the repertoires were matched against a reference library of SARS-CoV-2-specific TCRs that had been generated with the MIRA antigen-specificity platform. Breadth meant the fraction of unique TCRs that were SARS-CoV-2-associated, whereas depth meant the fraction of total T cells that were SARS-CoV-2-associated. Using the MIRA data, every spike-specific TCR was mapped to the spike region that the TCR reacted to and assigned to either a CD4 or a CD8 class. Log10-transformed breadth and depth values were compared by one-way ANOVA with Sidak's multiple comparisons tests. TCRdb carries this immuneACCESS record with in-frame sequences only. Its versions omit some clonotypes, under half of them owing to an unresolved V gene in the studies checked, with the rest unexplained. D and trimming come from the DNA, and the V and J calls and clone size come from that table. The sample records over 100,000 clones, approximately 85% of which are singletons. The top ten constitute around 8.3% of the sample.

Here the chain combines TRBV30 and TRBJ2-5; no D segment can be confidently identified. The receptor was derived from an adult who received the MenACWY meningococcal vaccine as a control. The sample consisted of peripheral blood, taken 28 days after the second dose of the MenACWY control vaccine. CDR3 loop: CAWSVGETQYF. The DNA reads TGTGCCTGGAGTGTAGGTGAGACCCAGTACTTC.